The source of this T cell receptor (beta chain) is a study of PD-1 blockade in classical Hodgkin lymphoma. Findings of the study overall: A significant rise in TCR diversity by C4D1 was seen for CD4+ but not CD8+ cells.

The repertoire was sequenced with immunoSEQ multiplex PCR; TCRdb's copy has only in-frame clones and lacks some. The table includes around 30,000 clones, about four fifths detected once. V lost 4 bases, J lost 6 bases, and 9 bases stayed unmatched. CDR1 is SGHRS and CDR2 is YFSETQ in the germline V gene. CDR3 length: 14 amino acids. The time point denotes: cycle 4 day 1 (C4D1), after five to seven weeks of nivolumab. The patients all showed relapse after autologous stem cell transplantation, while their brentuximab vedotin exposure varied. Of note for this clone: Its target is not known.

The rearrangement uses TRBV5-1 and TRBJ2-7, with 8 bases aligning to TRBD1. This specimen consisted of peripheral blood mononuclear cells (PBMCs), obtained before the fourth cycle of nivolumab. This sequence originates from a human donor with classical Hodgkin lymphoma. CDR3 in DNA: TGCGCCAGCAGCCTAGGGACAGGTATGGGCGAGCAGTACTTC. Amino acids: CASSLGTGMGEQYF.